The present TCR beta chain was sequenced within a study of B cell selection in AIRE deficiency. V was cut by 5 bases and J by 4 bases, with 14 bases left in between. This CDR3 has 14 amino acids. Germline V CDR1 and CDR2: SGHVS, FNYEAQ. Assay: immunoSEQ multiplex PCR; the TCRdb copy retains only in-frame clones and omits some. The table lists tens of thousands of clones, just under 97% of them singletons. Conventional CD4 T cells were sorted as CD4+CD127+ cells. General observations from the study: Of some 4,000 shared Treg TCRbeta sequences, over 25% were healthy-only, 9.3% patient-only. CDR3s were shorter in shared Treg sequences, reflecting few non-templated nucleotide insertions.

To note about this clone: Its antigen is not known.

The chain employs TRBV7-6 and TRBJ1-2; D might be TRBD1 (6 bases). Sequenced input: conventional CD4+ T cells sorted from PBMCs. This TCR was sampled from a human donor with AIRE deficiency. Here the CDR3 reads CASSGVGGTYGYTF. The CDR3 nucleotides are TGTGCCAGCAGCGGCGTAGGGGGTACCTATGGCTACACCTTC.